Presented here are 19 T cell receptor beta chains from one specimen sequenced in a study of blood T cell repertoires in COVID-19. Clones were sequenced by immunoSEQ multiplex PCR, and TCRdb holds only the in-frame ones, with some missing. The table lists tens of thousands of clones, 70% to 90% of them singletons. Material for sequencing was peripheral blood. The receptors originated from a man between 50 and 59 years old with active or convalescent COVID-19.

CDR3 loop: CASSFLAGGNYEQYF. The CDR3 nucleotides are TGTGCCAGCAGTTTCTTAGCGGGAGGCAACTACGAGCAGTACTTC. J is TRBJ2-7 and V is TRBV28, with 10 bases matching TRBD2. The J segment lost 3 bases and the V segment lost 3 bases, leaving 5 bases of the junction unmatched. The CDR3 is 15 residues long. In germline, CDR1 is MDHEN, CDR2 SYDVKM.

The V call is TRBV2, the J call TRBJ2-1, with 8 bases matching TRBD2. CDR1 SNHLY and CDR2 FYNNEI come from the germline V gene. The CDR3 sequence is 15 residues long. The V and J ends lost 5 bases and 0 bases, in that order; junction bases with no gene match: 3. The CDR3 nucleotides are TGTGCCAGCAGTACACTAGCGGTCTCCTACAATGAGCAGTTCTTC. This codes for CASSTLAVSYNEQFF.

V and J are TRBV7-8 and TRBJ1-4; maybe TRBD1 (6 bases). The CDR3 is 14 residues long. The germline V and J ends were trimmed by 3 bases and 4 bases, with 9 bases remaining between them. Looked up from germline, CDR1 is SGHVS and CDR2 is FQNEAQ. CDR3 loop: CASSFRGGNEKLFF. CDR3 coding DNA: TGTGCCAGCAGCTTCAGGGGCGGTAATGAAAAACTGTTTTTT.

The rearrangement uses TRBV24-1 and TRBJ2-3; perhaps TRBD2 as D (6 bases). This CDR3 is 17 amino acids long. The germline CDR1 and CDR2 sequences are KGHDR and SFDVKD. Trimming took 4 bases from V and 0 from J, leaving 16 bases between them. CDR3 in amino acids: CATSDQADYRSTDTQYF. The CDR3, as DNA: TGTGCCACCAGTGACCAGGCGGACTATCGGAGCACAGATACGCAGTATTTT.

This clone was seen just once. J is TRBJ2-1 and V is TRBV6-5, with 10 nucleotides matching TRBD2. CDR3 size: 14 residues. Germline CDR1 reads MNHEY; CDR2 reads SVGAGI. V lost 7 bases, J lost 7 bases, and 7 bases stayed unmatched. Here the CDR3 reads CASTLASGRNEQFF. The CDR3 bases are TGTGCCAGCACGTTGGCTAGCGGGAGAAATGAGCAGTTCTTC.

V and J are TRBV29-1 and TRBJ2-5, with TRBD1 matching 8 bases. The germline V gene encodes CDR1 SQVTM and CDR2 ANQGSEA. Trimming cost V 4 bases and J 4 bases; bases outside gene matches: 5. CDR3 length: 13 amino acids. CDR3 sequence: CSVGRGRGETQYF. The CDR3 region has the DNA TGCAGCGTTGGCAGGGGGCGCGGAGAGACCCAGTACTTC.

The chain links TRBV21-1 to TRBJ1-2. TRBV21-1 constitutes a pseudogene. CDR3 length equals 11 residues. CDR3 DNA sequence: TGTGCCAGCCCGGGGGGCTATGGCTACACCTTC. The encoded protein is CASPGGYGYTF.

This chain connects TRBV18 to TRBJ2-6; TRBD1 agrees at 8 bases. Germline lookup yields CDR1 KGHSH and CDR2 LQKENI. There are 17 residues in the CDR3. V lost 1 base and J lost 0; bases outside the gene matches: 2. The CDR3 loop reads CASSPRTGNSGANVLTF. CDR3 nucleotides: TGTGCCAGCTCACCACGGACAGGGAACTCTGGGGCCAACGTCCTGACTTTC.

In nucleotides, the CDR3 is TGTGCCACCAGCAGAGATACTAGCGGGAGCTCCTACGAGCAGTACTTC. Translating it yields CATSRDTSGSSYEQYF. The chain recombines TRBV15 with TRBJ2-7, with TRBD2 matching over 11 bases. In germline, CDR1 is LNHNV, CDR2 YYDKDF (reference sequence). This CDR3 is built from 16 residues. J was trimmed by 0 bases and V by 0 bases; bases with no gene match: 1.

The chain links TRBV29-1 to TRBJ2-7, with 10 bases fitting TRBD2. This CDR3 spans 13 amino acids. Germline loops: CDR1 SQVTM, CDR2 ANQGSEA. V gave up 3 bases and J gave up 7 bases; unmatched junction bases: 6. The CDR3 sequence: CSVEPSGSIEQYF. Written as DNA, the CDR3 is TGCAGCGTTGAGCCTAGCGGGAGTATAGAGCAGTACTTC.

The V and J genes are TRBV2 and TRBJ2-7, with 13 bases matching TRBD2. J gave up 2 bases and V 6 bases, and 1 base lay outside the gene matches. Germline assignment: CDR1 SNHLY and CDR2 FYNNEI. The CDR3 has 14 residues. This CDR3 reads CASRGLAGTYEQYF. CDR3 coding DNA: TGTGCCAGCAGGGGACTAGCGGGGACCTACGAGCAGTACTTC.

The chain carries TRBV2 and TRBJ2-1; TRBD1 agrees at 12 bases. The ends lost 8 bases at V and 6 bases at J; junction bases unmatched: 5. This CDR3 is 14 amino acids long. Germline V CDR1 and CDR2: SNHLY, FYNNEI. CDR3 loop: CASQRDRGLNEQFF. As DNA, the CDR3 is TGTGCCAGCCAAAGGGACAGGGGGCTCAATGAGCAGTTCTTC. The full variable domain, with the rest looked up from reference TRBV2 and TRBJ2-1, is EPEVTQTPSHQVTQMGQEVILRCVPISNHLYFYWYRQILGQKVEFLVSFYNNEISEKSEIFDDQFSVERPDGSNFTLKIRSTKLEDSAMYFCASQRDRGLNEQFFGPGTRLTVL.

J is TRBJ1-1 and V is TRBV19; possible D gene TRBD1, 5 bases. Between the trimmed V and J ends, which lost 7 bases and 1 base, there was a span of 13 bases. In germline, CDR1 is LNHDA, CDR2 SQIVND (reference sequence). The CDR3 runs to 14 residues. CDR3 region: CASNFRDSNTEAFF. Written as DNA, the CDR3 is TGTGCCAGTAACTTCAGGGACTCGAACACTGAAGCTTTCTTT.

The chain employs TRBV5-1 and TRBJ1-1; D might be TRBD1 (6 bases). Germline assignment: CDR1 SGHRS and CDR2 YFSETQ. V was clipped by 3 bases and J by 5 bases, with 17 bases between them. The CDR3 extends over 15 amino acids. The CDR3 bases are TGCGCCAGCAGCTCGAGACAAGGGGGAGAAACTGAAGCTTTCTTT. Its protein is CASSSRQGGETEAFF.

There are a few counts of this clone. This rearrangement joins TRBV9 to TRBJ2-3; 7 bases are shared with TRBD2. Germline V gene lookup returns CDR1 SGDLS and CDR2 YYNGEE. J gave up 1 base and V 1 base, and 0 bases lay outside the gene matches. The CDR3 has 14 amino acids. The DNA for the CDR3 is TGTGCCAGCAGCGTACGGGGGGGCACAGATACGCAGTATTTT. It codes for CASSVRGGTDTQYF.

The J gene is TRBJ2-1, the V gene TRBV30; D is uncertain. The germline V gene has CDR1 GTSNPN and CDR2 SVGIG (reference sequence). This CDR3 has 13 amino acids. Trimming took 4 bases from V and 8 from J, leaving 15 bases between them. The CDR3, as DNA: TGTGCCTGGACGGCAGGCTCGCTCCATGAGCAGTTCTTC. This encodes CAWTAGSLHEQFF.

The genes are TRBV6-6 and TRBJ2-7; unclear D gene. The germline CDR1 and CDR2 sequences are MNHNY and SVGAGI (reference sequence). CDR3 length equals 13 residues. V was clipped by 4 bases and J by 0 bases, with 7 bases between them. CDR3 in amino acids: CASSLQSSYEQYF. The CDR3 region has the DNA TGTGCCAGCAGTTTACAGAGCTCCTACGAGCAGTACTTC.

V is TRBV6-5 and J is TRBJ2-7, with a weak D call TRBD2 (5 bases). The CDR3 extends over 15 amino acids. V lost 4 bases and J 2 bases, leaving 15 bases between the germline ends. CDR1 is MNHEY, CDR2 SVGAGI, per germline. Here the CDR3 reads CASSSKARGPYEQYF. Here the CDR3 DNA reads TGTGCCAGCAGTTCGAAAGCAAGAGGGCCCTACGAGCAGTACTTC.

The V call is TRBV12-3 or TRBV12-4, the J call TRBJ1-4, with 7 bases that match TRBD1. The CDR3 is 13 residues long. The trim removed 7 bases at V and 7 bases at J, leaving 6 bases unmatched. Here the CDR3 DNA reads TGTGCCAGCACCCAGGGGGTCCCTGAAAAACTGTTTTTT. This translates into CASTQGVPEKLFF.